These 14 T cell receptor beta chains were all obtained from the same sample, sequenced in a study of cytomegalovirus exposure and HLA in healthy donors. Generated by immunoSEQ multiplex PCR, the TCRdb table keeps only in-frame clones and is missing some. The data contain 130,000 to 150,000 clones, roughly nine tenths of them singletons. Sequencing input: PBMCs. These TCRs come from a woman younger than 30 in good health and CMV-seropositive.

The CDR3 spells CASSLGTRGSSYNSPLHF. In DNA form, the CDR3 reads TGTGCCAGCAGCTTAGGGACCAGGGGAAGCTCCTATAATTCACCCCTCCACTTT. The gene calls are TRBV7-9 and TRBJ1-6, with D possibly being TRBD1 (6 bases). The CDR3 has 18 amino acids. Germline V gene data show CDR1 as SEHNR and CDR2 as FQNEAQ (reference sequence). Trimming took 1 base from V and 0 from J, leaving 13 bases between them.

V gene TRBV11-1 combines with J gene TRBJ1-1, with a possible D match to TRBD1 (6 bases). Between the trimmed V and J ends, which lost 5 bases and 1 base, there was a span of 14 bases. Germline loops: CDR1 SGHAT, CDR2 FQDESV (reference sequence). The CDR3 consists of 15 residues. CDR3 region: CASSQGRAQNTEAFF. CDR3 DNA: TGTGCCAGCAGCCAGGGGAGGGCTCAGAACACTGAAGCTTTCTTT.

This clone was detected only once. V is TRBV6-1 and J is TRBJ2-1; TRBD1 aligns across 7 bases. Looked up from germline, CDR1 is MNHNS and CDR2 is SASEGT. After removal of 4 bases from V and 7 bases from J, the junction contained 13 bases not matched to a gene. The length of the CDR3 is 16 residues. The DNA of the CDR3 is TGTGCCAGCAGTGGGCCGGGACAGCCTTTTTGGAATGAGCAGTTCTTC. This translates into CASSGPGQPFWNEQFF.

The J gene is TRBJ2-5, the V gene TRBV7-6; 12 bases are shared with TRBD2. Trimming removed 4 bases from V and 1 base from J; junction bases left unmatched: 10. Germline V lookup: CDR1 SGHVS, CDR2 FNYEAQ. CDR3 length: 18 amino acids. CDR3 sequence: CASSSTSGGPPFQETQYF. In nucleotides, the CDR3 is TGTGCCAGCAGCTCCACTAGCGGGGGGCCCCCCTTCCAAGAGACCCAGTACTTC.

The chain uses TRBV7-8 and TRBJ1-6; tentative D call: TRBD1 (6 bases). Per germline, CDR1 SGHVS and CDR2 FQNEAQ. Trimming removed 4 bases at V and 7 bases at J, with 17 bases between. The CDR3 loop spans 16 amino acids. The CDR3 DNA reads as TGTGCCAGCAGCTCAGGGGTAGGGCAGGCCAATTCACCCCTCCACTTT. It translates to CASSSGVGQANSPLHF.

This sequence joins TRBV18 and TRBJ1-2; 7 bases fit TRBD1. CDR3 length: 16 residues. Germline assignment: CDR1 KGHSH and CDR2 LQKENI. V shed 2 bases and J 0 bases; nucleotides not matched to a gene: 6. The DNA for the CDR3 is TGTGCCAGCTCACCATTAACAGGGGAACCTAACTATGGCTACACCTTC. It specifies CASSPLTGEPNYGYTF.

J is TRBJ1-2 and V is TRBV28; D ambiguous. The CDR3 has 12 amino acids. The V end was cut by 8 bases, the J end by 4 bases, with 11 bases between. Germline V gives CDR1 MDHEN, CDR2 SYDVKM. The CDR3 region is CASLSGGYGYTF. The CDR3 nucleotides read TGTGCCAGCCTTAGTGGTGGCTATGGCTACACCTTC.

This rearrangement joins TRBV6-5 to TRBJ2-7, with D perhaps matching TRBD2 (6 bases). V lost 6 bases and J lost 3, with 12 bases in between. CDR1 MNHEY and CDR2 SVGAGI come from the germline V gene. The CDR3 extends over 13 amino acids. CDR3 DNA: TGTGCCAGCAGATTGGGACTGCACTACGAGCAGTACTTC. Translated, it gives CASRLGLHYEQYF.

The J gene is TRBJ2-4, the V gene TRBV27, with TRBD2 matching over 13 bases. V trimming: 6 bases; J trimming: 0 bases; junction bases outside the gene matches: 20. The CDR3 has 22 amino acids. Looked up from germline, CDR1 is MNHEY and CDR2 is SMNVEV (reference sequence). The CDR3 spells CASSSRDFLLAGGQGAKNIQYF. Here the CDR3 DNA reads TGTGCCAGCAGCTCTCGGGACTTCCTACTAGCGGGGGGGCAAGGAGCCAAAAACATTCAGTACTTC.

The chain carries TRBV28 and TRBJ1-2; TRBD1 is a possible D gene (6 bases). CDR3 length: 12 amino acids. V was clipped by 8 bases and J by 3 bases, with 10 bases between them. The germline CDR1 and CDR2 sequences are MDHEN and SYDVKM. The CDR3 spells CASLAGDYGYTF. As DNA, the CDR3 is TGTGCCAGCCTCGCAGGGGACTATGGCTACACCTTC.

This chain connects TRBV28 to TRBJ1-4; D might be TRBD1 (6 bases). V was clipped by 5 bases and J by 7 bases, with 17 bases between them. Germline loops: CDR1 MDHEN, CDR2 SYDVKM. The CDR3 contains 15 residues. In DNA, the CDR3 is TGTGCCAGCAGTGCAGCGGGGGGCTTGAGTGAAAAACTGTTTTTT. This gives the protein CASSAAGGLSEKLFF.

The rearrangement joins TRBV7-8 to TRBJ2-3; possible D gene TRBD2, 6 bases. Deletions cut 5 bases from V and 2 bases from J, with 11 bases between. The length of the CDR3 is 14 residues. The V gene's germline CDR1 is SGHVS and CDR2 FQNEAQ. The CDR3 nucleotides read TGTGCCAGCAGCGCCTGGGAGGACACAGATACGCAGTATTTT. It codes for CASSAWEDTDTQYF.

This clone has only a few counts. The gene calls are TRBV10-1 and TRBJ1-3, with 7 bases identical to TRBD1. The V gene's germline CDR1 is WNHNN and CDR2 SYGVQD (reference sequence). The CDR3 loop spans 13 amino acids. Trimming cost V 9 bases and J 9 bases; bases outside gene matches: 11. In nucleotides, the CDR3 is TGCGCCAGGCTCCGGGACAGCAAAGTCACCATATATTTT. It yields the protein CARLRDSKVTIYF.

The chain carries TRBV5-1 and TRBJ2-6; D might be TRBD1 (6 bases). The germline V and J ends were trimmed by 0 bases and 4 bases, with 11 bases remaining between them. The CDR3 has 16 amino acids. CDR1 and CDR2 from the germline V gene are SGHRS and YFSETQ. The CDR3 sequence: CASSLAPGAGANVLTF. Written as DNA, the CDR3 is TGCGCCAGCAGCTTGGCCCCAGGGGCCGGGGCCAACGTCCTGACTTTC.